This T cell receptor beta chain was sequenced in a study of shared clonotypes between healthy human individuals. Study-level information: The donor group consisted of a couple of women and three men, aged 18 to 49.

V lost 3 bases, J lost 4 bases, and 5 bases stayed unmatched. The CDR3 has 14 amino acids. Germline CDR1 and CDR2: GTSNPN and SVGIG (reference sequence). Profiled with immunoSEQ multiplex PCR; TCRdb holds only in-frame clones, not every one. The profile shows roughly 2.2 million clones, roughly 90% of them singletons. Donors were healthy HIV-negative adults without recent acute infections or vaccinations. The sequenced material came from naive CD4+ T cells from PBMCs. Subset denoted: CD45RA+ positively selected. The genes are TRBV30 and TRBJ1-4, with TRBD1 identical over 7 bases. The receptor was derived from a man aged 18-30 years in good health. Some clones in this sample may be carry-over from other donors' samples. CDR3 nucleotide sequence: TGTGCCTGGAGCTACGGGACAGTTAATGAAAAACTGTTTTTT. This sequence encodes CAWSYGTVNEKLFF.